These T cell receptor beta chains were read from a single sample in a study of glioma-infiltrating T cells. Each CDR3 protein gets one entry after TCRdb re-called the multiplex PCR reads with MiXCR. The top ten clones hold roughly 20% of a sample with 150,000 or so distinct CDR3 sequences, approximately 40% of them seen once. What was sequenced was glioma tissue, nonneoplastic brain tissue, or PBMCs (not recorded which). The receptors here all came from a human donor with low-grade glioma or glioblastoma, undergoing nonglioma brain surgery, or in good health (not recorded which). Both conserved end residues are part of each CDR3. Fields, in order: V gene, D gene, J gene, clone size, CDR3 protein, CDR3 DNA. The D gene is left open where the match is weak. For some rows the clone size is stated as once, few or many, or as a class when expanded; others skip it.

>TRBV6-2/TRBV6-3|NA|TRBJ2-5|many
CASSYVRGRQETQYF
TGTGCCAGCAGTTACGTCCGGGGGCGGCAAGAGACCCAGTACTTC
>TRBV6-1|NA|TRBJ1-2|few
CASSEARQDYGYTF
TGTGCCAGCAGTGAAGCGCGACAGGACTATGGCTACACCTTC
>TRBV6-1|NA|TRBJ2-4|NA
CASSEGTGQDIQYF
TGTGCCAGCAGTGAAGGAACTGGGCAAGACATTCAGTACTTC
>TRBV27|TRBD1|TRBJ1-1|few
CASIRSGTGATEAFF
TGTGCCAGCATCCGATCCGGGACAGGGGCCACTGAAGCTTTCTTT
>TRBV29-1|TRBD2|TRBJ2-1|NA
CSVEGLAGGEEQFF
TGCAGCGTTGAGGGACTAGCGGGAGGCGAGGAACAGTTCTTC
>TRBV20-1|NA|TRBJ2-5|few
CSAREFVGTQYF
TGCAGTGCTAGAGAGTTTGTGGGGACCCAGTACTTC
>TRBV20-1|NA|TRBJ1-1|few
CSARGVGADAAFF
TGCAGTGCTAGAGGGGTTGGGGCGGACGCAGCTTTCTTT
>TRBV4-3|NA|TRBJ2-3|NA
CASSQVWGDTQYF
TGCGCCAGCAGCCAAGTCTGGGGAGATACGCAGTATTTT
>TRBV5-1|NA|TRBJ2-5|NA
CASSLEGREETQYF
TGCGCCAGCAGCTTGGAGGGACGGGAAGAGACCCAGTACTTC
>TRBV6-1|TRBD1|TRBJ2-1|few
CASRAGTGEINEQFF
TGTGCCAGCAGAGCCGGGACAGGGGAAATCAATGAGCAGTTCTTC
>TRBV18|NA|TRBJ1-1|NA
CASSPGQNTEAFF
TGTGCCAGCTCACCGGGACAGAACACTGAAGCTTTCTTT
>TRBV27|TRBD1|TRBJ2-2|NA
CASSRIRTGATGELFF
TGTGCCAGCAGCCGCATCCGGACAGGGGCCACCGGGGAGCTGTTTTTT
>TRBV24-1|TRBD2|TRBJ2-3|NA
CATSDPGTSGRDTQYF
TGTGCCACCAGTGACCCTGGGACTAGCGGGAGGGATACGCAGTATTTT
>TRBV6-2/TRBV6-3|TRBD2|TRBJ2-5|NA
CASRGLAGGPQETQYF
TGTGCCAGCAGGGGACTAGCGGGGGGGCCCCAAGAGACCCAGTACTTT
>TRBV20-1|TRBD1|TRBJ2-5|NA
CSAGRGLEETQYF
TGCAGTGCTGGCAGGGGGCTGGAGGAGACCCAGTACTTC
>TRBV12-3/TRBV12-4|TRBD1|TRBJ2-5|NA
CASSAMAGGGETQYF
TGTGCCAGCAGCGCAATGGCAGGGGGCGGAGAGACCCAGTACTTC
>TRBV6-9|TRBD2|TRBJ2-3|NA
CASSSGGKVEDTQYF
TGTGCCAGCAGTTCGGGAGGAAAGGTGGAAGATACGCAGTATTTT
>TRBV6-2/TRBV6-3|NA|TRBJ2-3|NA
CASTEGAQDTQYF
TGTGCCAGCACCGAAGGGGCCCAAGATACGCAGTATTTT
>TRBV20-1|TRBD2|TRBJ2-3|few
CSGLAGAQAIDTQYF
TGCAGTGGACTAGCGGGGGCCCAAGCTATAGATACGCAGTATTTT
>TRBV27|TRBD1|TRBJ2-7|NA
CASLGQGAYEQYF
TGTGCCAGCTTGGGACAGGGGGCCTACGAGCAGTACTTC
>TRBV10-3|NA|TRBJ2-3|NA
CAISTTGLGTDTQYF
TGTGCCATCAGTACTACAGGGTTGGGCACAGATACGCAGTATTTT
>TRBV20-1|NA|TRBJ2-3|few
CSVAWSTDTQYF
TGCAGTGTAGCGTGGTCCACAGATACGCAGTATTTT
>TRBV28|NA|TRBJ2-3|few
CASSPWTRLSTDTQYF
TGTGCCAGCAGTCCTTGGACAAGACTTAGCACAGATACGCAGTATTTT
>TRBV27|TRBD2|TRBJ2-3|NA
CASSTSGGATYTQYF
TGTGCCAGCAGCACTAGCGGGGGTGCCACATATACGCAGTATTTT
>TRBV7-2|TRBD2|TRBJ2-3|NA
CASSDTWSSGGPSTDTQYF
TGTGCCAGCAGCGATACGTGGAGTAGCGGGGGGCCAAGCACAGATACGCAGTATTTT
>TRBV4-1|NA|TRBJ2-7|NA
CASSQVRATVDEQYF
TGCGCCAGCAGCCAAGTCCGGGCAACGGTTGACGAGCAGTACTTC
>TRBV7-2|NA|TRBJ1-2|few
CASSLDFQGSGGYTF
TGTGCCAGCAGCTTAGATTTTCAGGGGTCAGGTGGCTACACCTTC
>TRBV19|NA|TRBJ1-1|few
CASSIDPGLENTEAFF
TGTGCCAGTAGTATAGACCCGGGTCTTGAGAACACTGAAGCTTTCTTT
>TRBV2|NA|TRBJ2-7|NA
CASSFRALSRTRDSTYEQYF
TGTGCCAGCAGTTTCCGGGCACTGAGTCGAACCCGGGACTCTACCTACGAGCAGTACTTC
>TRBV7-2|NA|TRBJ2-5|NA
CASSLTWGETQYF
TGTGCCAGCAGCTTAACGTGGGGGGAGACCCAGTACTTC
>TRBV28|NA|TRBJ2-2|NA
CASSLGGLTGELFF
TGTGCCAGCAGTTTAGGGGGACTCACCGGGGAGCTGTTTTTT
>TRBV4-2|NA|TRBJ1-6|once
CASSQVIGYNSPLHF
TGTGCCAGCAGCCAAGTTATAGGTTATAATTCACCCCTCCACTTT
>TRBV15|NA|TRBJ1-1|many
CATSRGETEAFF
TGTGCCACCAGCAGGGGCGAAACTGAAGCTTTCTTT
>TRBV7-9|NA|TRBJ1-6|few
CASSFDDTNSPLHF
TGTGCCAGCAGCTTTGACGATACAAATTCACCCCTCCACTTT
>TRBV4-1|NA|TRBJ1-2|NA
CASSPSAGVNYGYTF
TGCGCCAGCAGCCCCTCGGCAGGGGTCAACTATGGCTACACCTTC
>TRBV6-1|TRBD2|TRBJ2-1|few
CASRSYLSREIEQFF
TGTGCCAGCAGATCCTACCTCTCGCGGGAGATTGAGCAGTTCTTC
>TRBV6-1|NA|TRBJ2-1|NA
CASSPVQGLGEQFF
TGTGCCAGCAGCCCTGTACAGGGTCTCGGTGAGCAGTTCTTC
>TRBV6-1|NA|TRBJ1-5|few
CASSRQSNQPQHF
TGTGCCAGCAGTAGACAGTCCAATCAGCCCCAGCATTTT
>TRBV25-1|TRBD2|TRBJ2-7|NA
CASSLLAGGLKGPF
TGTGCCAGCAGCCTACTAGCGGGAGGTTTAAAGGGCCCCTTC
>TRBV6-1|TRBD2|TRBJ2-7|NA
CASSVERGKLYEQYF
TGTGCCAGCAGTGTTGAGCGGGGCAAACTTTACGAGCAGTACTTC
>TRBV6-1|NA|TRBJ2-7|many
CASSDSTYEQYF
TGTGCCAGCAGTGACAGCACCTACGAGCAGTACTTC
>TRBV11-1|TRBD2|TRBJ2-1|NA
CVSSPREGGKDNEQFF
TGTGTCAGCAGCCCCCGCGAGGGAGGGAAAGACAATGAGCAGTTCTTC
>TRBV4-3|NA|TRBJ1-5|few
CASSQDYYEASNQPQHF
TGCGCCAGCAGCCAAGATTACTACGAGGCCAGCAATCAGCCCCAGCATTTT
>TRBV6-1|NA|TRBJ1-2|NA
CASSPDWNNYGYTF
TGTGCCAGCAGCCCGGACTGGAATAACTATGGCTACACCTTC
>TRBV10-3|TRBD2|TRBJ2-7|NA
CAIRVTSGGTYEQYF
TGTGCCATCAGGGTTACTAGCGGGGGGACCTACGAGCAGTACTTC
>TRBV27|NA|TRBJ1-2|many
CASSKDSRGYGYTF
TGTGCCAGCAGTAAGGACAGCCGCGGCTATGGCTACACCTTC
>TRBV20-1|NA|TRBJ2-1|NA
CSARDASRGVGEQFF
TGCAGTGCTAGAGATGCTAGCAGGGGGGTCGGTGAGCAGTTCTTC
>TRBV7-2|NA|TRBJ1-1|few
CACSLVGLRENTEAFF
TGTGCCTGCAGCTTAGTGGGACTGAGGGAGAACACTGAAGCTTTCTTT
>TRBV4-1|TRBD2|TRBJ2-3|NA
CASSQDGTSGPTDTQYF
TGCGCCAGCAGCCAAGATGGGACTAGCGGACCCACAGATACGCAGTATTTT
>TRBV12-3/TRBV12-4|TRBD1|TRBJ2-5|NA
CASSVGTGGLETQYF
TGTGCCAGCAGTGTAGGGACAGGGGGTTTGGAGACCCAGTACTTC
>TRBV7-9|NA|TRBJ1-1|NA
CASSQMRDTEAFF
TGTGCCAGCAGCCAAATGAGGGACACTGAAGCTTTCTTT
>TRBV20-1|NA|TRBJ2-7|many
CSATDGFLEQYF
TGCAGTGCCACGGACGGCTTCTTGGAGCAGTACTTC